The 17 T cell receptor beta chains reported below all come from one sample, sequenced in a study of T cells in Graves' hyperthyroidism and ophthalmopathy. Researchers amplified the TCR beta CDR3 regions from RNA transcripts. The HTBI primer set was used in a first-round RT-PCR of the TCR CDR3. TCRdb reprocessed the multiplex PCR reads with MiXCR, giving one entry per CDR3 protein. The data hold nearly 600,000 distinct CDR3 sequences, with approximately 15% observed a single time. The sequenced sample consisted of blood. Receptor source: a woman between 18 and 29 years old with Graves' ophthalmopathy.

This chain connects TRBV20-1 to TRBJ2-7, with 8 bases lining up with TRBD1. Unmatched junction bases numbered 6, after V lost 3 bases and J lost 2 bases. The CDR3 contains 14 residues. CDR1 and CDR2 (germline): DFQATT, SNEGSKA (reference sequence). The CDR3 is CSARRTGSTYEQYF. DNA for the CDR3: TGCAGTGCTAGGCGGACAGGGTCAACCTACGAGCAGTACTTC.

This clonotype was picked up many times. The rearrangement joins TRBV11-2 to TRBJ2-7, with 7 nucleotides matching TRBD1. Looked up from germline, CDR1 is SGHAT and CDR2 is FQNNGV. V lost 1 base, J lost 4 bases, and 4 bases stayed unmatched. This CDR3 is built from 14 residues. The chain's CDR3 is CASSLGDRVYEQYF. The CDR3 coding sequence is TGTGCCAGCAGCTTAGGCGACAGGGTTTACGAGCAGTACTTC. The complete variable domain, with remaining parts taken from reference TRBV11-2 and TRBJ2-7, reads EAGVAQSPRYKIIEKRQSVAFWCNPISGHATLYWYQQILGQGPKLLIQFQNNGVVDDSQLPKDRFSAERLKGVDSTLKIQPAKLEDSAVYLCASSLGDRVYEQYFGPGTRLTVT.

This clonotype was counted at least ten times. J is TRBJ2-7 and V is TRBV13, with D perhaps TRBD2 (5 bases). The V end lost 2 bases, the J end lost 3 bases, and 8 bases lay between the germline ends. The CDR3 is made up of 13 amino acids. Looked up from germline, CDR1 is PRHDT and CDR2 is FYEKMQ (reference sequence). CDR3 sequence: CASSLRGRYEQYF. In nucleotides, the CDR3 is TGTGCCAGCAGCTTACGAGGGCGCTACGAGCAGTACTTC.

This clonotype was seen many times. The chain links TRBV20-1 to TRBJ1-1; D gene ambiguous. The germline CDR1 and CDR2 sequences are DFQATT and SNEGSKA (reference sequence). Trimming shortened V by 3 bases and J by 0 bases, and 5 bases separated the two germline ends. The CDR3 extends over 12 amino acids. CDR3 sequence reads: CSASAMNTEAFF. In nucleotides, the CDR3 is TGCAGTGCTAGTGCTATGAACACTGAAGCTTTCTTT.

This clonotype was seen at least ten times. V and J are TRBV14 and TRBJ2-1, with 10 bases identical to TRBD2. Germline V gives CDR1 SGHDN, CDR2 FVKESK. This CDR3 spans 15 amino acids. J was trimmed by 6 bases and V by 4 bases; bases with no gene match: 6. Written as DNA, the CDR3 is TGTGCCAGCAGCCTAGGGACTAGCGAAACCAATGAGCAGTTCTTC. It is translated as CASSLGTSETNEQFF.

This clonotype was found many times. V is TRBV2 and J is TRBJ2-7; possible D gene TRBD2, 6 bases. Trimming took 1 base from V and 0 from J, leaving 19 bases between them. Germline V gene lookup returns CDR1 SNHLY and CDR2 FYNNEI. The CDR3 totals 18 residues. The CDR3 DNA follows: TGTGCCAGCAGTGAAGGACCTCGGGCGGGGACCTTCTCCTACGAGCAGTACTTC. Translated, it gives CASSEGPRAGTFSYEQYF.

This clonotype was observed many times. This chain joins TRBV6-1 and TRBJ2-5; D is unclear. Trimming pared 2 bases from V and 1 base from J, leaving 8 bases between. The germline gives CDR1 MNHNS, CDR2 SASEGT. The length of the CDR3 is 14 residues. The CDR3: CASSETAAQETQYF. The CDR3 coding sequence is TGTGCCAGCAGTGAAACGGCAGCCCAAGAGACCCAGTACTTC.

This clonotype was detected ten times or more. The chain recombines TRBV6-1 with TRBJ1-1; D unclear. This CDR3 contains 11 residues. The germline V gene encodes CDR1 MNHNS and CDR2 SASEGT. The V end lost 10 bases, the J end lost 7 bases, and 13 bases lay between the germline ends. CDR3 amino acids: CATRFSSEAFF. In DNA form, the CDR3 reads TGTGCCACCCGCTTCTCTAGTGAAGCTTTCTTT.

This clonotype occurred a few times. The chain couples TRBV7-2 to TRBJ1-6; D may be TRBD1 (5 bases). Trimming left V 4 bases short and J 10 bases short, with 8 bases between. Germline CDR1 and CDR2: SGHTA and FQGNSA. CDR3 length: 12 residues. The CDR3, as DNA: TGTGCCAGCAGCTCCCAGGGATCACCCCTCCACTTT. Residues: CASSSQGSPLHF. Drawing the rest from reference TRBV7-2 and TRBJ1-6, the complete variable domain is GAGVSQSPSNKVTEKGKDVELRCDPISGHTALYWYRQSLGQGLEFLIYFQGNSAPDKSGLPSDRFSAERTGGSVSTLTIQRTQQEDSAVYLCASSSQGSPLHFGNGTRLTVT.

In this sample, this clonotype turned up many times. The chain recombines TRBV6-1 with TRBJ2-7; 9 bases align to TRBD2. The CDR3 runs 16 residues. After removal of 5 bases from V and 0 bases from J, the junction contained 8 bases not matched to a gene. Per germline, CDR1 MNHNS and CDR2 SASEGT. CDR3 residues: CASSFDRLAVSYEQYF. CDR3 sequence (DNA): TGTGCCAGCAGTTTCGATCGACTAGCGGTCTCCTACGAGCAGTACTTC.

The chain combines TRBV2 with TRBJ1-2, with D possibly matching TRBD1 (5 bases). The CDR3 is 15 residues long. V was cut by 2 bases and J by 4 bases, with 14 bases left in between. The germline CDR1 and CDR2 sequences are SNHLY and FYNNEI. The CDR3, as DNA: TGTGCCAGCAGTGAACGGGCAGGGCTCACCTATGGCTACACCTTC. This gives the protein CASSERAGLTYGYTF.

This clonotype occurred many times. V gene TRBV27 combines with J gene TRBJ1-4; D ambiguous. Trimming stripped 0 bases from V and 3 bases from J, with 14 bases between. Germline-derived CDR1 and CDR2 are MNHEY and SMNVEV (reference sequence). This CDR3 has 17 residues. The CDR3 nucleotides read TGTGCCAGCAGTTTATCGATTGTCGGGGTAGCTAATGAAAAACTGTTTTTT. It specifies CASSLSIVGVANEKLFF.

In this sample, this clonotype turned up many times. The chain has TRBV20-1 and TRBJ1-4, with 8 bases fitting TRBD1. V lost 3 bases and J lost 7; bases outside the gene matches: 4. Germline CDR1 and CDR2: DFQATT and SNEGSKA (reference sequence). The CDR3 runs 13 residues. CDR3: CSASRTGTEKLFF. The CDR3 DNA is TGCAGTGCTAGCCGGACAGGGACTGAAAAACTGTTTTTT.

V is TRBV4-1 and J is TRBJ1-2, with TRBD1 matching over 9 bases. The germline gives CDR1 MGHRA, CDR2 YSYEKL. With V trimmed by 1 base and J by 8 bases, 11 bases remained unmatched. The CDR3 extends over 16 amino acids. The CDR3 here is CASSQGVPDRGYGYTF. The CDR3 nucleotides read TGCGCCAGCAGCCAAGGAGTTCCGGACAGGGGATACGGCTACACCTTC.

Details on this clonotype: A much larger clone is a single base away; this may be a read error. The chain has TRBV6-2 or TRBV6-3 and TRBJ2-3; 7 positions match TRBD2. The CDR3 totals 15 residues. CDR1 MNHEY and CDR2 SVGEGT come from the germline V gene. V was pared by 7 bases and J by 4 bases, with 11 bases of the junction left unmatched. The CDR3 DNA reads as TGTGCCAGCACCTTAGCGGGTACTAGCGCAGATACGCAGTATTTT. It translates to CASTLAGTSADTQYF.

At least ten counts were recorded for this clonotype. J is TRBJ1-4 and V is TRBV18; weak D call: TRBD1 (5 bases). The germline V gene encodes CDR1 KGHSH and CDR2 LQKENI. The CDR3 loop spans 14 amino acids. V lost 2 bases, J lost 10 bases, and 14 bases lay in between. The DNA for the CDR3 is TGTGCCAGCTCACCAAGTCTCAGGGAAGGAAAACTGTTTTTT. Translation gives CASSPSLREGKLFF.

This clonotype is judged medium-sized (0.01 to 0.1%). This chain joins TRBV7-2 and TRBJ2-3, with a possible D match to TRBD1 (6 bases). The CDR3 consists of 16 residues. Looked up from germline, CDR1 is SGHTA and CDR2 is FQGNSA. V lost 1 base to trimming and J lost 0 bases, with 11 bases between them. In nucleotides, the CDR3 is TGTGCCAGCAGCTTAGTGGGGCAGGGGAGCACAGATACGCAGTATTTT. Its protein product is CASSLVGQGSTDTQYF. The full variable domain, its missing parts supplied by reference TRBV7-2 and TRBJ2-3, is GAGVSQSPSNKVTEKGKDVELRCDPISGHTALYWYRQSLGQGLEFLIYFQGNSAPDKSGLPSDRFSAERTGGSVSTLTIQRTQQEDSAVYLCASSLVGQGSTDTQYFGPGTRLTVL.